The 28 T cell receptor beta chains below come from one sample, sequenced in a study of shared clonotypes between healthy human individuals (dated by TCRdb to 2019 to 2021). The protocol used for the library was the immunoSEQ multiplex PCR assay. TCRdb re-hosts the immuneACCESS table, in-frame sequences only. Its copies lack some clones; in the studies checked, an unresolved V gene accounts for under half of them, and the cause for the rest is not known. The sample includes 2,500,000 or so clones, with more than 85% observed a single time. The ten largest make up 0.36% of the sample. The sequencing sample was made of naive CD4+ T cells from PBMCs. In light of the paper, this sample's cell subset or site label describes: CD45RA+ positively selected. All receptors derive from a man aged 18 to 35 in good health. Some clones in this sample may be carry-over from other donors' samples.

This chain connects TRBV7-9 to TRBJ2-3; D tentatively fits TRBD1 or TRBD2 (5 bases each). V was trimmed by 5 bases and J by 4 bases, leaving 10 bases between them. The CDR3 sequence is 13 residues long. Germline-derived CDR1 and CDR2 are SEHNR and FQNEAQ (reference sequence). CDR3 sequence reads: CASSPRGADTQYF. CDR3 sequence (DNA): TGTGCCAGCAGCCCCCGAGGGGCAGATACGCAGTATTTT.

The chain combines TRBV2 with TRBJ2-3; 10 nucleotides match TRBD2. The CDR3 sequence is 15 residues long. V trimming: 4 bases; J trimming: 2 bases; junction bases outside the gene matches: 3. CDR1 and CDR2 (germline): SNHLY, FYNNEI. For the CDR3, the DNA is TGTGCCAGCAGTGGAGCGGGAGGGCCCACAGATACGCAGTATTTT. Translation: CASSGAGGPTDTQYF. Full variable domain (outside the CDR3, taken from reference TRBV2 and TRBJ2-3): EPEVTQTPSHQVTQMGQEVILRCVPISNHLYFYWYRQILGQKVEFLVSFYNNEISEKSEIFDDQFSVERPDGSNFTLKIRSTKLEDSAMYFCASSGAGGPTDTQYFGPGTRLTVL.

The gene calls are TRBV6-4 and TRBJ1-6; 10 bases fit TRBD1. CDR1 MRHNA and CDR2 SNTAGT come from the germline V gene. CDR3 length: 15 residues. V shed 6 bases, J shed 6 bases, and the junction held 5 bases outside the gene matches. CDR3 DNA: TGTGCCAGCAGACCCGGGACAGGGGTTAATTCACCCCTCCACTTT. Its protein product is CASRPGTGVNSPLHF.

DNA for the CDR3: TGTGCCAGCAGAGAGGGACAGAATCCTTTCTACGAGCAGTACTTC. It encodes CASREGQNPFYEQYF. J is TRBJ2-7 and V is TRBV6-1; 7 bases fit TRBD1. V lost 6 bases and J lost 3; bases outside the gene matches: 11. Germline V CDR1 and CDR2: MNHNS, SASEGT. The length of the CDR3 is 15 residues.

J is TRBJ2-7 and V is TRBV19; D might be TRBD2 (5 bases). The CDR3 contains 17 residues. Trimming removed 6 bases at V and 3 bases at J, with 24 bases between. Per germline, CDR1 LNHDA and CDR2 SQIVND (reference sequence). In DNA, the CDR3 is TGTGCCAGTAGCTCCCGTTCGCGGGTTTCAACGGACTACGAGCAGTACTTC. It yields the protein CASSSRSRVSTDYEQYF.

The count of this clone is one. The J gene is TRBJ1-2, the V gene TRBV28, with D unclear. The V end lost 5 bases, the J end lost 4 bases, and 17 bases lay between the germline ends. This CDR3 has 15 amino acids. Germline lookup yields CDR1 MDHEN and CDR2 SYDVKM. The CDR3 nucleotides are TGTGCCAGCAGTACCACAGCTTACCTATTCTATGGCTACACCTTC. Translating it yields CASSTTAYLFYGYTF.

J is TRBJ1-1 and V is TRBV7-3; 9 bases agree with TRBD1. CDR3 size: 15 residues. The ends lost 3 bases at V and 2 bases at J; junction bases unmatched: 4. Germline V lookup: CDR1 SGHTA, CDR2 FQGTGA. The CDR3 coding sequence is TGTGCCAGCAGCTTCCAGGACAGGGGTAACACTGAAGCTTTCTTT. It encodes CASSFQDRGNTEAFF.

The V gene is TRBV5-1, the J gene TRBJ2-5, with unresolved D. This CDR3 has 16 residues. The germline gives CDR1 SGHRS, CDR2 YFSETQ. Trimming left V 0 bases short and J 1 base short, with 13 bases between. The CDR3 region has the DNA TGCGCCAGCAGCTTGGCCCATGGCACCTCCCAAGAGACCCAGTACTTC. Its protein product is CASSLAHGTSQETQYF. Using reference TRBV5-1 and TRBJ2-5 for the parts outside the CDR3, the full variable domain is KAGVTQTPRYLIKTRGQQVTLSCSPISGHRSVSWYQQTPGQGLQFLFEYFSETQRNKGNFPGRFSGRQFSNSRSEMNVSTLELGDSALYLCASSLAHGTSQETQYFGPGTRLLVL.

This chain joins TRBV19 and TRBJ2-7; no definite D call. The CDR3 covers 14 residues. Per the germline V gene, CDR1 is LNHDA and CDR2 is SQIVND (reference sequence). V was shortened by 1 base and J by 6 bases, with 13 bases between the two germline ends. The CDR3 nucleotides read TGTGCCAGTAGTATAGGAGCCCCTAAGGGCGAGCAGTACTTC. Its translation: CASSIGAPKGEQYF.

The chain links TRBV19 to TRBJ1-2; D is unclear. CDR1 and CDR2 (germline): LNHDA, SQIVND (reference sequence). CDR3 length: 13 amino acids. V was cut by 5 bases and J by 4 bases, with 11 bases left in between. DNA of the CDR3: TGTGCCAGTAGTCTTGCCGTGTTCTATGGCTACACCTTC. It specifies CASSLAVFYGYTF. The variable domain in full, completed from reference TRBV19 and TRBJ1-2, reads DGGITQSPKYLFRKEGQNVTLSCEQNLNHDAMYWYRQDPGQGLRLIYYSQIVNDFQKGDIAEGYSVSREKKESFPLTVTSAQKNPTAFYLCASSLAVFYGYTFGSGTRLTVV.

The chain uses TRBV6-5 and TRBJ2-7; D possibly corresponds to TRBD1 (5 bases). Trimming pared 2 bases from V and 6 bases from J, leaving 11 bases between. In germline, CDR1 is MNHEY, CDR2 SVGAGI. The CDR3 is 13 amino acids. Written as DNA, the CDR3 is TGTGCCAGCAGTTACGGGGCCCCAGGCGAGCAGTACTTC. It is translated as CASSYGAPGEQYF.

Details on this clone: The same CDR3 can be traced to other DNA sequences in this sample. This chain joins TRBV18 and TRBJ2-1; D remains ambiguous. The CDR3 is 12 amino acids. Trimming stripped 0 bases from V and 6 bases from J, with 3 bases between. Per the germline V gene, CDR1 is KGHSH and CDR2 is LQKENI. DNA for the CDR3: TGTGCCAGCTCACCACCGGGCAATGAGCAGTTCTTC. It specifies CASSPPGNEQFF.

This rearrangement joins TRBV7-6 to TRBJ2-1; D remains unclear. V was cut by 3 bases and J by 9 bases, with 6 bases left in between. The CDR3 has 11 residues. The germline gives CDR1 SGHVS, CDR2 FNYEAQ. The CDR3 region is CASSLASEQFF. The CDR3 bases are TGTGCCAGCAGCTTGGCGAGTGAGCAGTTCTTC.

This rearrangement joins TRBV7-8 to TRBJ1-1; D is undetermined. Between the trimmed V and J ends, which lost 0 bases and 0 bases, there was a span of 11 bases. The germline gives CDR1 SGHVS, CDR2 FQNEAQ. The CDR3 runs to 16 residues. The CDR3 sequence is CASSLAVKIMNTEAFF. DNA for the CDR3: TGTGCCAGCAGCTTAGCGGTCAAGATCATGAACACTGAAGCTTTCTTT.

This chain joins TRBV20-1 and TRBJ2-1; the D gene is possibly TRBD1 (5 bases). The CDR3 is 11 residues long. Trimming left V 6 bases short and J 10 bases short, with 13 bases between. The germline gives CDR1 DFQATT, CDR2 SNEGSKA (reference sequence). CDR3 coding DNA: TGCAGTGCCCCCGTTCAGGGCGAGCAGTTCTTC. Amino acids: CSAPVQGEQFF.

Details on this clone: Within the sample, other DNA sequences also encode this same CDR3. The chain recombines TRBV28 with TRBJ2-3, with D possibly being TRBD1 (6 bases). In germline, CDR1 is MDHEN, CDR2 SYDVKM. The CDR3 totals 14 residues. Between the trimmed V and J ends, which lost 3 bases and 0 bases, there was a span of 7 bases. As DNA, the CDR3 is TGTGCCAGCAGTTTCACAGGGAGCACAGATACGCAGTATTTT. This codes for CASSFTGSTDTQYF.

The chain combines TRBV7-7 with TRBJ2-5, with TRBD1 matching over 8 bases. The CDR3 has 17 residues. Germline V CDR1 and CDR2: SSHAT, FNYEAQ (reference sequence). V was clipped by 2 bases and J by 3 bases; unmatched bases: 11. CDR3 in DNA: TGTGCCAGCAGCTTATACAGGGGGTCTTACACGGAAGAGACCCAGTACTTC. It is translated as CASSLYRGSYTEETQYF.

V usage is TRBV5-1 and J usage is TRBJ2-1, with 8 bases fitting TRBD2. V gave up 2 bases and J gave up 3 bases; unmatched junction bases: 7. Germline V gene data show CDR1 as SGHRS and CDR2 as YFSETQ. The CDR3 length is 16 residues. CDR3 residues: CASSFYRSGIYNEQFF. The CDR3 nucleotides are TGCGCCAGCAGCTTCTATCGTAGCGGGATCTACAATGAGCAGTTCTTC. Based on the CDR3 plus reference TRBV5-1 and TRBJ2-1, the full variable domain is KAGVTQTPRYLIKTRGQQVTLSCSPISGHRSVSWYQQTPGQGLQFLFEYFSETQRNKGNFPGRFSGRQFSNSRSEMNVSTLELGDSALYLCASSFYRSGIYNEQFFGPGTRLTVL.

The chain uses TRBV7-2 and TRBJ1-6; no firm D call. The germline V and J ends were trimmed by 6 bases and 7 bases, with 19 bases remaining between them. The germline V gene encodes CDR1 SGHTA and CDR2 FQGNSA. CDR3 length equals 16 residues. DNA of the CDR3: TGTGCCAGCAGTCTCTACTACCGGGAAACAAATTCACCCCTCCACTTT. Amino acids: CASSLYYRETNSPLHF.

V usage is TRBV7-3 and J usage is TRBJ2-7; D remains ambiguous. Germline V lookup: CDR1 SGHTA, CDR2 FQGTGA. There are 14 residues in the CDR3. Deletions cut 4 bases from V and 6 bases from J, with 16 bases between. The CDR3 loop is CASSSGPPGGEQYF. The CDR3 nucleotides read TGTGCCAGCAGCTCCGGCCCGCCGGGCGGCGAGCAGTACTTC.

The chain links TRBV11-2 to TRBJ2-3; TRBD2 matches at 10 bases. Germline assignment: CDR1 SGHAT and CDR2 FQNNGV. Trimming took 0 bases from V and 4 from J; bases not matched to a gene: 7. CDR3 size: 17 residues. CDR3 nucleotide sequence: TGTGCCAGCAGCTTAGATAATCTAGCGGGAGTACCAGATACGCAGTATTTT. The encoded protein is CASSLDNLAGVPDTQYF.

The genes are TRBV11-3 and TRBJ2-7, with 9 positions matching TRBD1. Germline V CDR1 and CDR2: SGHNT, YENEEA. The CDR3 is 14 amino acids. The V segment lost 5 bases and the J segment 6 bases; nucleotides outside the gene matches: 8. CDR3 nucleotide sequence: TGTGCCAGCAGCCCCGGGACAGGGTTAAGCGAGCAGTACTTC. Amino acids: CASSPGTGLSEQYF.

The rearrangement joins TRBV7-9 to TRBJ1-1; no clear D gene. The V gene's germline CDR1 is SEHNR and CDR2 FQNEAQ (reference sequence). Trimming took off 2 bases at V and 0 bases at J, with 7 bases between the two ends. This CDR3 comprises 14 residues. CDR3 amino acids: CASSLFILNTEAFF. CDR3 DNA sequence: TGTGCCAGCAGCTTATTTATCTTGAACACTGAAGCTTTCTTT.

The J gene is TRBJ1-4, the V gene TRBV6-5; D is unclear. The CDR3 covers 15 residues. Germline lookup yields CDR1 MNHEY and CDR2 SVGAGI. V lost 0 bases and J 4 bases, leaving 9 bases between the germline ends. Written as DNA, the CDR3 is TGTGCCAGCAGTTACTCAGGCAACGATAATGAAAAACTGTTTTTT. This encodes CASSYSGNDNEKLFF.

The CDR3 DNA reads as TGCGCCAGCAGCTTGGCCCCGGACGGATACAATGAGCAGTTCTTC. Its translation is CASSLAPDGYNEQFF. The chain is built from TRBV5-1 and TRBJ2-1; D unclear. The CDR3 contains 15 residues. Trimming took off 0 bases at V and 4 bases at J, with 11 bases between the two ends. Germline V CDR1 and CDR2: SGHRS, YFSETQ. The full variable domain, in which reference TRBV5-1 and TRBJ2-1 provide the parts outside the CDR3, is KAGVTQTPRYLIKTRGQQVTLSCSPISGHRSVSWYQQTPGQGLQFLFEYFSETQRNKGNFPGRFSGRQFSNSRSEMNVSTLELGDSALYLCASSLAPDGYNEQFFGPGTRLTVL.

The chain recombines TRBV10-3 with TRBJ1-5; perhaps TRBD1 as D (5 bases). Trimming removed 8 bases at V and 3 bases at J, with 14 bases between. The CDR3 has 14 residues. From germline, CDR1 is ENHRY and CDR2 SYGVKD. The CDR3 spells CAIGREGSNQPQHF. CDR3 DNA sequence: TGTGCCATCGGCAGGGAAGGGTCCAATCAGCCCCAGCATTTT.

A single count supports this clone. This chain joins TRBV7-9 and TRBJ2-7; 8 bases match TRBD2. CDR1 and CDR2 (germline): SEHNR, FQNEAQ (reference sequence). The CDR3 sequence is 16 residues long. V was clipped by 5 bases and J by 4 bases; unmatched bases: 13. The DNA of the CDR3 is TGTGCCAGCAGCGCCAGAGGGACTAGAGGAGTATACGAGCAGTACTTC. Residues: CASSARGTRGVYEQYF. The full variable domain, with the rest looked up from reference TRBV7-9 and TRBJ2-7, is DTGVSQNPRHKITKRGQNVTFRCDPISEHNRLYWYRQTLGQGPEFLTYFQNEAQLEKSRLLSDRFSAERPKGSFSTLEIQRTEQGDSAMYLCASSARGTRGVYEQYFGPGTRLTVT.

This sequence joins TRBV5-1 and TRBJ1-1, with D unclear. Germline-derived CDR1 and CDR2 are SGHRS and YFSETQ. CDR3 length equals 17 residues. Trimming removed 4 bases at V and 0 bases at J, with 19 bases between. CDR3 residues: CASSHQGGSSMNTEAFF. For the CDR3, the DNA is TGCGCCAGCAGCCACCAAGGAGGGAGTTCCATGAACACTGAAGCTTTCTTT. Using reference TRBV5-1 and TRBJ1-1 for the parts outside the CDR3, the full variable domain is KAGVTQTPRYLIKTRGQQVTLSCSPISGHRSVSWYQQTPGQGLQFLFEYFSETQRNKGNFPGRFSGRQFSNSRSEMNVSTLELGDSALYLCASSHQGGSSMNTEAFFGQGTRLTVV.